This T cell receptor (beta chain) was sequenced for a study of T cell responses to AZD1222 COVID-19 vaccine (dated by TCRdb to 2020 to 2023). With respect to the entire study: Because spike-specific TCR depth and breadth did not differ between the two schedules, AZD1222 recipients who got a second dose at roughly 4 weeks were pooled with those who got a second dose at roughly 12 weeks. TCR sequencing was performed for about 240 trial participants, of whom 200 to 210 were given two doses of AZD1222 and approximately 25 were given two doses of MenACWY control vaccine. Trial participants were enrolled by age into 18-55, 56-69 and 70-plus year subgroups, with about 150, 28 and 57 TCR-sequenced participants respectively. Broader findings and caveats from the paper: Participants were mostly white British, with more females than males. The authors suggested clonal diversity may have been underestimated. Epitopes outside the regions mutated in the B.1.351 and B.1.1.7 variants were reportedly recognized by nearly half of the unique spike-specific TCRs. The whole spike protein was spanned by vaccine-associated CD4 TCRs, and dominant responses were seen in regions 160-218 and 743-854. Spike-specific TCR breadth and depth rose significantly after two AZD1222 doses compared with day 0 and with MenACWY recipients. Conclusions about previously exposed vaccinees are limited, since just five to seven AZD1222 recipients were seropositive for SARS-CoV-2 at baseline. Because no day 14 peak-response samples were available, repertoires were characterized only after the peak T cell response. The 56-69-year group was small, and its depth increase did not reach significance, likely because of low power.

The germline V and J ends show losses of 5 bases and 2 bases respectively, and no gene match explains 7 bases of the junction. The germline V gene encodes CDR1 LNHDA and CDR2 SQIVND (reference sequence). The CDR3 contains 17 residues, cysteine and phenylalanine counted. Just the 51-base CDR3 DNA is kept, in frame starting at base 1. The CDR3 regions of human TCRbeta chains were subjected to immunosequencing. On the authors' methods: TCRs in the repertoires were compared against a reference library of SARS-CoV-2-specific TCRs that had been generated with the MIRA antigen-specificity platform. Breadth was defined as the fraction of unique TCRs that were SARS-CoV-2-associated. Depth was defined as the fraction of total T cells that were SARS-CoV-2-associated. Each spike-specific TCR was assigned to its reactive spike region and to a CD4 or CD8 class using the MIRA data. Log10-transformed breadth and depth values were compared by one-way ANOVA with Sidak's multiple comparisons tests. TCRdb took over this immuneACCESS table, retaining in-frame rearrangements with V and J assigned. Such tables are incomplete; in checked studies, under half of the missing clones stem from an unresolved V gene, and the remainder is unexplained. That table is the source of V, J and clone size, and D and trimming were worked out from the DNA. This sample has 85,000 to 90,000 clones in its table, and 70% to 90% of those were observed once. The top ten clones comprise approximately 6.3% of the sample.

In the case of this clone: Its antigen specificity is not known. No base quality values were provided; no much bigger clone lies one nucleotide off.

Per the publication, the time point label means: baseline before first vaccination. Vaccinee samples were obtained from the UK trials COV001 and COV002, which included a single-blind randomized controlled phase 2/3 trial of AZD1222 (ChAdOx1 nCoV-19) in healthy adults. For TCRbeta chain sequencing, PBMC samples were collected from trial participants at day 0 and at day 28 after the second dose. This chain joins TRBV19 to TRBJ2-6; 9 bases in the middle match TRBD2. The origin of this receptor is an adult in good health. This sample comprised peripheral blood, obtained on day 0 of AZD1222 vaccination. In nucleotides, the sequence is TGTGCCAGTAGTGCGGCTAGCGGGAACCCTGGGGCCAACGTCCTGACTTTC. Its translation is CASSAASGNPGANVLTF.